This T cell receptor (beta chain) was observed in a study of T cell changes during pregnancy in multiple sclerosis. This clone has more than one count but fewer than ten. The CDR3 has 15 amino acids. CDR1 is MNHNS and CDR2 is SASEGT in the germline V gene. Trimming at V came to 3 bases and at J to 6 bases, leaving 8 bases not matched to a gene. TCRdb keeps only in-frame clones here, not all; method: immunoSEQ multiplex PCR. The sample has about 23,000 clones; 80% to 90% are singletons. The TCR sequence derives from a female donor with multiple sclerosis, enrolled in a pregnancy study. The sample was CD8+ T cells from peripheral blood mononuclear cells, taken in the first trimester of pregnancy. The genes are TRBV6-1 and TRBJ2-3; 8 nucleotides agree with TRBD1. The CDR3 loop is CASSEVTGGFDTQYF. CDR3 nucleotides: TGTGCCAGCAGTGAGGTAACAGGGGGTTTTGATACGCAGTATTTT.